The 31 T cell receptor beta chains reported below all come from one sample, sequenced in a study of human T cells and chemical hapten exposure. Time point of the sample: healthy volunteer bleed at 2 weeks. Unseparated into fractions, whole blood served as the source from which total RNA was extracted. TCRdb analysed the RACE reads with MiXCR anew, one entry per CDR3 protein. The sample consists of roughly 30,000 distinct CDR3 sequences, 6.5% to 9% of them appearing once. The sequenced material came from whole blood. Receptors originate from a human donor in good health. Some clones in this sample may be carry-over from other donors' samples.

The chain is built from TRBV5-1 and TRBJ2-5; perhaps TRBD1 as D (5 bases). V gave up 0 bases and J gave up 4 bases, with 13 bases separating them. The CDR3 covers 15 residues. Germline V lookup: CDR1 SGHRS, CDR2 YFSETQ. CDR3 protein: CASSLGGAVRETQYF. CDR3 bases: TGCGCCAGCAGCTTGGGTGGGGCTGTGAGAGAGACCCAGTACTTC.

The chain links TRBV6-5 to TRBJ2-2, with 12 bases aligning to TRBD2. Trimming cost V 5 bases and J 6 bases; bases outside gene matches: 7. Looked up from germline, CDR1 is MNHEY and CDR2 is SVGAGI. This CDR3 is 16 amino acids long. The CDR3 loop reads CASSALAGGWAGELFF. CDR3 nucleotide sequence: TGTGCCAGCAGTGCACTAGCGGGGGGATGGGCCGGGGAGCTGTTTTTT.

This clonotype has a count of ten or more. The V call is TRBV20-1, the J call TRBJ2-3, with TRBD2 matching over 9 bases. The CDR3 totals 15 residues. V gave up 1 base and J gave up 6 bases; unmatched junction bases: 8. The germline V gene has CDR1 DFQATT and CDR2 SNEGSKA (reference sequence). CDR3 residues: CSARVAGGRYDTQYF. For the CDR3, the DNA is TGCAGTGCTAGAGTCGCGGGGGGGCGCTACGATACGCAGTATTTT.

At least ten counts were recorded for this clonotype. The chain has TRBV29-1 and TRBJ1-4; perhaps TRBD1 as D (5 bases). This CDR3 is 14 amino acids long. Between the trimmed V and J ends, which lost 2 bases and 7 bases, there was a span of 14 bases. In germline, CDR1 is SQVTM, CDR2 ANQGSEA. The CDR3 loop is CSVELGGSGEKLFF. CDR3 in DNA: TGCAGCGTTGAATTGGGGGGTTCGGGTGAAAAACTGTTTTTT.

This clonotype has at least ten counts. The gene calls are TRBV20-1 and TRBJ2-7, with 10 bases aligning to TRBD1. The length of the CDR3 is 14 residues. V was pared by 6 bases and J by 5 bases, with 10 bases of the junction left unmatched. Per germline, CDR1 DFQATT and CDR2 SNEGSKA (reference sequence). As DNA, the CDR3 is TGCAGTGCACGCACGGGACAGGGGACCCACGAGCAGTACTTC. Translating it yields CSARTGQGTHEQYF.

This clonotype appeared a few times. This chain joins TRBV6-5 and TRBJ2-7; 9 positions agree with TRBD1. V trimming: 4 bases; J trimming: 3 bases; junction bases outside the gene matches: 7. The CDR3 is 15 amino acids. The germline V gene encodes CDR1 MNHEY and CDR2 SVGAGI. CDR3 DNA: TGTGCCAGCAGTTCACCGGGACAGGGTATCTACGAGCAGTACTTC. This encodes CASSSPGQGIYEQYF.

A few counts support this clonotype. The CDR3 loop reads CAITWDRPSANYGYTF. The CDR3 DNA sequence: TGTGCCATCACCTGGGACAGACCCTCCGCTAACTATGGCTACACCTTC. This chain joins TRBV10-3 and TRBJ1-2, with 7 bases lining up with TRBD1. V lost 7 bases and J lost 0; bases outside the gene matches: 11. The CDR3 extends over 16 amino acids. Germline V CDR1 and CDR2: ENHRY, SYGVKD.

The chain combines TRBV20-1 with TRBJ1-2; 7 nucleotides align to TRBD1. Per the germline V gene, CDR1 is DFQATT and CDR2 is SNEGSKA (reference sequence). This CDR3 comprises 15 residues. V was clipped by 4 bases and J by 4 bases; unmatched bases: 12. For the CDR3, the DNA is TGCAGTGCTACCGACAGGGCAAGCGAACCCTATGGCTACACCTTC. It codes for CSATDRASEPYGYTF.

This clonotype was found many times. CDR3 in DNA: TGTGCCAGCAGCGAAGGGTCTGTGGGCTATGGCTACACCTTC. Its translation: CASSEGSVGYGYTF. The chain carries TRBV6-4 and TRBJ1-2; D uncertain. The germline CDR1 and CDR2 sequences are MRHNA and SNTAGT. Trimming cost V 6 bases and J 4 bases, with 15 bases left between them. This CDR3 is built from 14 residues.

The chain employs TRBV6-1 and TRBJ1-3; D call uncertain. V was shortened by 0 bases and J by 3 bases, with 15 bases between the two germline ends. The germline V gene has CDR1 MNHNS and CDR2 SASEGT. The CDR3 length is 17 residues. The CDR3 sequence: CASSEATVPGYGNTIYF. The CDR3 DNA follows: TGTGCCAGCAGTGAAGCTACCGTCCCGGGGTATGGAAACACCATATATTTT.

This clonotype was seen only a few times. The genes are TRBV30 and TRBJ2-3; D may be TRBD2 (6 bases). This CDR3 region has 13 residues. Germline V gene sequence: CDR1 GTSNPN, CDR2 SVGIG (reference sequence). Trimming stripped 3 bases from V and 3 bases from J, with 10 bases between. The CDR3 DNA is TGTGCCTGGAGCGTTGGAGGGACAGATACGCAGTATTTT. This codes for CAWSVGGTDTQYF.

There are a few counts of this clonotype. This rearrangement joins TRBV7-8 to TRBJ2-7; 10 bases align to TRBD1. The V gene end was trimmed by 5 bases and the J gene end by 3 bases; junction bases not matched to a gene: 13. The CDR3 is made up of 17 amino acids. Per the germline V gene, CDR1 is SGHVS and CDR2 is FQNEAQ. In DNA, the CDR3 is TGTGCCAGCAGCCCTAGAGAACCGGGACAGGGGTACTACGAGCAGTACTTC. Residues: CASSPREPGQGYYEQYF.

This clonotype was observed a handful of times. V is TRBV27 and J is TRBJ2-1, with a weak D call TRBD2 (6 bases). Germline assignment: CDR1 MNHEY and CDR2 SMNVEV (reference sequence). The CDR3 is 17 residues long. V was shortened by 3 bases and J by 3 bases, with 18 bases between the two germline ends. The CDR3 region is CASSFPRTGTRYNEQFF. The CDR3 bases are TGTGCCAGCAGTTTTCCCCGAACCGGGACTCGCTACAATGAGCAGTTCTTC.

This clonotype was observed at least ten times. The V gene is TRBV28, the J gene TRBJ2-2; 13 positions agree with TRBD2. This CDR3 region has 18 residues. In germline, CDR1 is MDHEN, CDR2 SYDVKM. After removal of 11 bases from V and 3 bases from J, the junction contained 15 bases not matched to a gene. The CDR3 region has the DNA TGTGCCTCGACCCTCTACTCCACTAGCGGGGGGGACACCGGGGAGCTGTTTTTT. Its protein is CASTLYSTSGGDTGELFF.

Remarks on this clonotype: A much larger clone is a single base away; this may be a read error. The V and J genes are TRBV28 and TRBJ1-5; D gene unclear. The length of the CDR3 is 14 residues. Trimming shortened V by 6 bases and J by 4 bases, and 13 bases separated the two germline ends. The germline V gene has CDR1 MDHEN and CDR2 SYDVKM. CDR3 protein: CASSESVRNQPQHF. In DNA, the CDR3 is TGTGCCAGCAGCGAGAGCGTCCGAAATCAGCCCCAGCATTTT. Full variable domain (rest looked up from reference TRBV28 and TRBJ1-5): DVKVTQSSRYLVKRTGEKVFLECVQDMDHENMFWYRQDPGLGLRLIYFSYDVKMKEKGDIPEGYSVSREKKERFSLILESASTNQTSMYLCASSESVRNQPQHFGDGTRLSIL.

This clonotype came up many times. The genes are TRBV12-3 or TRBV12-4 and TRBJ1-5, with no clear D. The CDR3 is 14 amino acids. Trimming removed 3 bases from V and 0 bases from J, with 6 bases in between. The CDR3 is CASSFRGSNQPQHF. The CDR3 DNA is TGTGCCAGCAGTTTTCGGGGTAGCAATCAGCCCCAGCATTTT.

For the CDR3, the DNA is TGTGCCAGCAGCTGGACAGGGGGCCGCACCGCCGGAGACACCATATATTTT. It yields the protein CASSWTGGRTAGDTIYF. The V call is TRBV5-8, the J call TRBJ1-3, with 11 bases lining up with TRBD1. Losses at the gene ends were 3 bases for V and 8 bases for J; bases not matched to a gene: 13. The CDR3 runs 17 residues. Germline V CDR1 and CDR2: SGHTS, YDEGEE. Full variable domain (remainder filled in from reference TRBV5-8 and TRBJ1-3): EAGVTQSPTHLIKTRGQQATLRCSPISGHTSVYWYQQALGLGLQFLLWYDEGEERNRGNFPPRFSGRQFPNYSSELNVNALELEDSALYLCASSWTGGRTAGDTIYFGEGSWLTVV.

This clonotype was seen repeatedly, ten times or more. The rearrangement joins TRBV29-1 to TRBJ1-1; D might be TRBD1 (6 bases). Between the trimmed V and J ends, which lost 7 bases and 1 base, there was a span of 10 bases. Germline V gene data show CDR1 as SQVTM and CDR2 as ANQGSEA. This CDR3 region has 12 residues. CDR3 in DNA: TGCAGCGCCGGGGGGCAGAACACTGAAGCTTTCTTT. Residues: CSAGGQNTEAFF.

The chain combines TRBV20-1 with TRBJ1-2; D gene ambiguous. The CDR3 length is 15 residues. With 1 base removed from V and 3 bases from J, the gap between germline ends came to 15 bases. Germline CDR1 reads DFQATT; CDR2 reads SNEGSKA (reference sequence). The DNA of the CDR3 is TGCAGTGCTAGAGCGGGAGGTTACTCCTACTATGGCTACACCTTC. It encodes CSARAGGYSYYGYTF.

This clonotype was recorded many times. The chain couples TRBV6-2 or TRBV6-3 to TRBJ1-1, with D perhaps TRBD1 (5 bases). The V gene's germline CDR1 is MNHEY and CDR2 SVGEGT. With 6 bases removed from V and 0 bases from J, the gap between germline ends came to 17 bases. This CDR3 contains 16 residues. CDR3 DNA sequence: TGTGCCAGCAGACTCCTGGGACGGGAAATGAACACTGAAGCTTTCTTT. It is translated as CASRLLGREMNTEAFF.

The table lists this clonotype with many counts. The chain couples TRBV5-1 to TRBJ2-2; D not resolved. CDR1 SGHRS and CDR2 YFSETQ come from the germline V gene. The CDR3 length is 15 residues. Trimming removed 2 bases at V and 4 bases at J, with 12 bases between. CDR3 region: CASSFPTDITGELFF. CDR3 coding DNA: TGCGCCAGCAGCTTTCCGACGGATATCACCGGGGAGCTGTTTTTT.

This chain connects TRBV4-2 to TRBJ2-3; 12 nucleotides align to TRBD2. CDR1 is LGHNA and CDR2 is YNFKEQ in the germline V gene. The CDR3 sequence is 17 residues long. V lost 1 base, J lost 3 bases, and 5 bases stayed unmatched. The CDR3 bases are TGTGCCAGCAGCCAAGCCCGACTAGCGGGGGTGACAGATACGCAGTATTTT. Translated, it gives CASSQARLAGVTDTQYF.

This clonotype was observed a few times. This rearrangement joins TRBV28 to TRBJ2-1; 8 positions match TRBD1. J gave up 4 bases and V 5 bases, and 7 bases lay outside the gene matches. Germline V gene data show CDR1 as MDHEN and CDR2 as SYDVKM. This CDR3 is built from 15 residues. Here the CDR3 reads CASSTRDRSYNEQFF. In DNA form, the CDR3 reads TGTGCCAGCAGTACCCGGGACAGGAGTTACAATGAGCAGTTCTTC.

The rearrangement joins TRBV11-2 to TRBJ2-6, with unresolved D. The CDR3 covers 19 residues. Germline CDR1 SGHAT, CDR2 FQNNGV. Trimming took off 2 bases at V and 2 bases at J, with 19 bases between the two ends. The CDR3 reads CASSLLYRMEDAGANVLTF. DNA of the CDR3: TGTGCCAGCAGCTTACTATACCGGATGGAAGATGCTGGGGCCAACGTCCTGACTTTC.

The sample holds many counts of this clonotype. This sequence joins TRBV28 and TRBJ2-7; 8 bases match TRBD1. Trimming removed 9 bases from V and 4 bases from J; junction bases left unmatched: 11. The length of the CDR3 is 14 residues. CDR1 and CDR2 from the germline V gene are MDHEN and SYDVKM. Written as DNA, the CDR3 is TGTGCCAGTCAAACCGGGACAGGTGGTTACGAGCAGTACTTC. This encodes CASQTGTGGYEQYF. Full variable domain (rest looked up from reference TRBV28 and TRBJ2-7): DVKVTQSSRYLVKRTGEKVFLECVQDMDHENMFWYRQDPGLGLRLIYFSYDVKMKEKGDIPEGYSVSREKKERFSLILESASTNQTSMYLCASQTGTGGYEQYFGPGTRLTVT.

This clonotype was counted many times. V gene TRBV2 combines with J gene TRBJ2-1; TRBD2 matches at 13 bases. The trim removed 5 bases at V and 15 bases at J, leaving 10 bases unmatched. In germline, CDR1 is SNHLY, CDR2 FYNNEI. The CDR3 totals 14 residues. CDR3 region: CASSPLTSGGGLFF. The CDR3 nucleotides are TGTGCCAGCAGTCCATTAACTAGCGGGGGGGGACTGTTCTTC.

The chain combines TRBV7-8 with TRBJ2-2, with a weak D call TRBD1 (5 bases). The V end was cut by 8 bases, the J end by 4 bases, with 14 bases between. The CDR3 totals 14 residues. Germline lookup yields CDR1 SGHVS and CDR2 FQNEAQ. The CDR3 here is CASEKRGGTGELFF. The CDR3 DNA is TGTGCCAGCGAGAAAAGGGGTGGCACCGGGGAGCTGTTTTTT.

This clonotype was detected a few times. The V and J genes are TRBV30 and TRBJ1-5; D is uncertain. The length of the CDR3 is 13 residues. The V gene lost 2 bases and the J gene lost 4 bases, with 9 bases spanning the gap. The V gene's germline CDR1 is GTSNPN and CDR2 SVGIG (reference sequence). CDR3 DNA sequence: TGTGCCTGGAGTCCGGGGTTAAATCAGCCCCAGCATTTT. Translating it yields CAWSPGLNQPQHF.

In this sample, this clonotype turned up many times. The J gene is TRBJ2-7, the V gene TRBV10-3, with D unclear. This CDR3 has 13 amino acids. V lost 6 bases, J lost 5 bases, and 14 bases lay in between. The germline V gene encodes CDR1 ENHRY and CDR2 SYGVKD. The CDR3 sequence: CAISDPPIDEQYF. The CDR3 DNA is TGTGCCATCAGCGACCCGCCTATCGACGAGCAGTACTTC.

This clonotype has a count of ten or more. This rearrangement joins TRBV20-1 to TRBJ2-7; 9 nucleotides agree with TRBD2. Germline V gene sequence: CDR1 DFQATT, CDR2 SNEGSKA (reference sequence). This CDR3 is built from 14 residues. J was trimmed by 7 bases and V by 5 bases; bases with no gene match: 12. The CDR3 protein is CSAAFSGRGWEQYF. The CDR3 bases are TGCAGTGCTGCCTTTAGCGGGAGAGGGTGGGAGCAGTACTTC.

This clonotype is labeled medium-sized. The V call is TRBV3-1, the J call TRBJ1-5; D is unresolved. The V and J ends lost 6 bases and 6 bases respectively, with 18 bases between them. CDR1 is LGHDT, CDR2 YNNKEL, per germline (reference sequence). The CDR3 is 15 residues long. The CDR3 loop is CASSSDGFRGQPQHF. The CDR3 DNA reads as TGTGCCAGCAGTTCGGACGGGTTTCGGGGTCAGCCCCAGCATTTT.